The 24 T cell receptor beta chains listed next were all sequenced from one sample in a study of CD8 T cells in ankylosing spondylitis. TCRdb re-called the 5' RACE reads through MiXCR, storing one row per CDR3 protein. The sample holds approximately 250,000 distinct CDR3 sequences, over 9.5% seen once. The specimen sequenced was blood, either unsorted or a sorted T cell fraction (not recorded which). The receptors originated from a male donor with ankylosing spondylitis or in good health (not recorded which).

The chain carries TRBV20-1 and TRBJ1-2; 9 nucleotides align to TRBD1. The CDR3 spans 15 residues. CDR1 is DFQATT and CDR2 is SNEGSKA in the germline V gene (reference sequence). J was trimmed by 8 bases and V by 0 bases; bases with no gene match: 10. The CDR3 is CSARETGTGLGGYTF. CDR3 nucleotides: TGCAGTGCTAGAGAAACCGGGACAGGGCTCGGGGGCTACACCTTC.

This clonotype has ten or more counts. This chain links TRBV29-1 with TRBJ2-1; D not resolved. Per germline, CDR1 SQVTM and CDR2 ANQGSEA. The ends were cut back, 4 bases at V and 5 bases at J, with 6 bases in the middle. The CDR3 is 11 residues long. This chain's CDR3 is CSVVRDNEQFF. The CDR3 DNA is TGCAGCGTTGTCCGAGACAATGAGCAGTTCTTC.

Only a few counts were recorded for this clonotype. V is TRBV7-2 and J is TRBJ1-2; D gene ambiguous. Trimming removed 0 bases at V and 1 base at J, with 3 bases between. Germline V lookup: CDR1 SGHTA, CDR2 FQGNSA. The CDR3 length is 13 residues. CDR3 in DNA: TGTGCCAGCAGCTTAGCCTTTAACTATGGCTACACCTTC. Translating it yields CASSLAFNYGYTF.

The V gene is TRBV5-1, the J gene TRBJ2-3; a possible D gene is TRBD2 (6 bases). The CDR3 length is 16 residues. Trimming stripped 3 bases from V and 2 bases from J, with 16 bases between. Germline assignment: CDR1 SGHRS and CDR2 YFSETQ. CDR3: CASSSAAGTITDTQYF. In nucleotides, the CDR3 is TGCGCCAGCAGCTCAGCCGCGGGGACGATCACAGATACGCAGTATTTT.

Ten or more counts support this clonotype. The chain is built from TRBV20-1 and TRBJ1-5, with TRBD1 identical over 7 bases. Germline values: CDR1 DFQATT, CDR2 SNEGSKA (reference sequence). Unmatched junction bases numbered 5, after V lost 6 bases and J lost 0 bases. The CDR3 sequence is 14 residues long. This CDR3 is CSAEGAYSNQPQHF. CDR3 nucleotides: TGCAGTGCCGAGGGGGCATATAGCAATCAGCCCCAGCATTTT.

This clonotype occurred many times. The genes are TRBV4-2 and TRBJ1-5; no clear D gene. V lost 1 base and J 0 bases, leaving 7 bases between the germline ends. The V gene's germline CDR1 is LGHNA and CDR2 YNFKEQ. The CDR3 runs 15 residues. The CDR3 DNA follows: TGTGCCAGCAGCCAAGGATTGGTTAGCAATCAGCCCCAGCATTTT. Residues: CASSQGLVSNQPQHF.

The rearrangement uses TRBV3-1 and TRBJ2-3; TRBD2 agrees at 7 bases. V shed 5 bases and J 3 bases; nucleotides not matched to a gene: 5. CDR3 length: 14 residues. Germline V gene sequence: CDR1 LGHDT, CDR2 YNNKEL (reference sequence). CDR3 amino acids: CASSTGGRTDTQYF. The CDR3 region has the DNA TGTGCCAGCAGCACGGGAGGACGAACAGATACGCAGTATTTT.

This clonotype was found a few times. The chain combines TRBV11-2 with TRBJ2-1, with 7 bases matching TRBD1. V trimming: 4 bases; J trimming: 2 bases; junction bases outside the gene matches: 11. Germline CDR1 is SGHAT and CDR2 is FQNNGV. There are 17 residues in the CDR3. CDR3 amino acids: CASSSSPRQGPYNEQFF. CDR3 bases: TGTGCCAGCAGCTCTAGCCCCCGACAGGGACCCTACAATGAGCAGTTCTTC.

This clonotype has ten or more counts. The V and J genes are TRBV3-1 and TRBJ2-3; 9 bases agree with TRBD2. The germline CDR1 and CDR2 sequences are LGHDT and YNNKEL (reference sequence). There are 18 residues in the CDR3. Trimming took 1 base from V and 5 from J; bases not matched to a gene: 13. Written as DNA, the CDR3 is TGTGCCAGCAGCCAAGTGTGGCTAGCGGGACCTGCGAGAGATACGCAGTATTTT. It yields the protein CASSQVWLAGPARDTQYF.

This clonotype showed up many times. This chain links TRBV5-1 with TRBJ2-4; 13 nucleotides line up with TRBD2. The CDR3 has 18 residues. V dropped 4 bases and J dropped 0; count of bases not matched to a gene: 7. CDR1 and CDR2 (germline): SGHRS, YFSETQ. Here the CDR3 DNA reads TGCGCCAGCAGCAATAACGGACTAGCGGGGGCAGCCAAAAACATTCAGTACTTC. Its translation: CASSNNGLAGAAKNIQYF.

This clonotype was seen many times. V and J are TRBV10-3 and TRBJ2-7, with TRBD1 matching 7 bases. V lost 8 bases, J lost 6 bases, and 10 bases stayed unmatched. Germline assignment: CDR1 ENHRY and CDR2 SYGVKD. CDR3 length equals 13 residues. The CDR3 DNA reads TGTGCCATCGGACCGACAGGGTCGGGCGAGCAGTACTTC. Protein product: CAIGPTGSGEQYF.

This clonotype appeared many times. The J gene is TRBJ2-1, the V gene TRBV6-1, with D hard to call. The CDR3 covers 13 residues. From germline, CDR1 is MNHNS and CDR2 SASEGT. The germline V and J ends were trimmed by 6 bases and 7 bases, with 13 bases remaining between them. The CDR3 DNA sequence: TGTGCCAGCAGCCGTCAAGGAAGTAATGAGCAGTTCTTC. Protein product: CASSRQGSNEQFF.

Concerning this clonotype: With a much larger clone just one base away, this may be a read error. The rearrangement uses TRBV2 and TRBJ2-1; D may be TRBD1 or TRBD2 (5 bases each). This CDR3 contains 13 residues. With 6 bases removed from V and 6 bases from J, the gap between germline ends came to 12 bases. CDR1 SNHLY and CDR2 FYNNEI come from the germline V gene. In nucleotides, the CDR3 is TGTGCCAGCAGGGAACCAGGGACCAATGAGCAGTTCTTC. Its protein is CASREPGTNEQFF.

This clonotype was seen ten or more times. The chain links TRBV6-1 to TRBJ1-1; 8 bases align to TRBD1. The CDR3 is 14 amino acids. Germline lookup yields CDR1 MNHNS and CDR2 SASEGT. V trimming: 5 bases; J trimming: 0 bases; junction bases outside the gene matches: 2. The CDR3 DNA is TGTGCCAGCAGTCCGGGACAGGTGAACACTGAAGCTTTCTTT. This gives the protein CASSPGQVNTEAFF.

At least ten counts were recorded for this clonotype. The CDR3 nucleotides read TGTGCCAGCAGCTTGGGGAGCGGTTCGGGGGAGCAGTATTTT. This encodes CASSLGSGSGEQYF. This chain joins TRBV5-6 and TRBJ2-3; a possible D gene is TRBD2 (6 bases). The CDR3 sequence is 14 residues long. Germline V gene lookup returns CDR1 SGHDT and CDR2 YYEEEE. V gave up 0 bases and J gave up 11 bases, with 16 bases separating them. Together with reference TRBV5-6 and TRBJ2-3, the CDR3 gives the full variable domain: DAGVTQSPTHLIKTRGQQVTLRCSPKSGHDTVSWYQQALGQGPQFIFQYYEEEERQRGNFPDRFSGHQFPNYSSELNVNALLLGDSALYLCASSLGSGSGEQYFGPGTRLTVL.

J is TRBJ2-1 and V is TRBV5-1, with D tentatively TRBD1 or TRBD2 (5 bases each). The V and J ends lost 7 bases and 0 bases respectively, with 8 bases between them. This CDR3 comprises 13 residues. The V gene's germline CDR1 is SGHRS and CDR2 YFSETQ. For the CDR3, the DNA is TGCGCCAGCGGGACCTTCTCCTACAATGAGCAGTTCTTC. It yields the protein CASGTFSYNEQFF.

J is TRBJ2-3 and V is TRBV20-1; 8 bases are shared with TRBD2. Germline-derived CDR1 and CDR2 are DFQATT and SNEGSKA (reference sequence). V lost 0 bases to trimming and J lost 4 bases; unmatched junction nucleotides: 6. This CDR3 has 15 residues. This CDR3 reads CSARELAEPPDTQYF. The CDR3 DNA reads as TGCAGTGCTAGAGAACTAGCGGAGCCTCCAGATACGCAGTATTTT.

Comment on this clonotype: This sequence may be a read error, since a much larger clone differs from it by one base. The chain couples TRBV3-1 to TRBJ2-5, with 9 bases that match TRBD1. Trimming removed 5 bases from V and 13 bases from J; junction bases left unmatched: 11. The germline gives CDR1 LGHDT, CDR2 YNNKEL (reference sequence). The CDR3 is 13 residues long. In nucleotides, the CDR3 is TGTGCCAGCAGCGAAGCGGGACAGGGTCCTTTGTACTTC. It translates to CASSEAGQGPLYF.

This clonotype was seen more than once but under ten times. J is TRBJ2-7 and V is TRBV7-2; maybe TRBD2 (6 bases). V was pared by 5 bases and J by 2 bases, with 16 bases between. The CDR3 loop spans 15 amino acids. Germline lookup yields CDR1 SGHTA and CDR2 FQGNSA. This chain's CDR3 is CASSRTGLQAYEQYF. CDR3 sequence (DNA): TGTGCCAGCAGCCGCACGGGACTGCAAGCCTACGAGCAGTACTTC.

This clonotype was detected ten times or more. The chain has TRBV2 and TRBJ1-1, with 7 bases aligning to TRBD1. CDR3 length: 16 amino acids. CDR1 and CDR2 from the germline V gene are SNHLY and FYNNEI. V shed 1 base, J shed 1 base, and the junction held 6 bases outside the gene matches. This chain's CDR3 is CASSEDDRAQNTEAFF. The CDR3 nucleotides are TGTGCCAGCAGTGAAGATGACAGGGCCCAGAACACTGAAGCTTTCTTT.

This clonotype has a count of ten or more. This sequence joins TRBV6-1 and TRBJ2-2, with a possible D match to TRBD2 (6 bases). This CDR3 has 17 residues. Trimming pared 8 bases from V and 1 base from J, leaving 20 bases between. Germline CDR1 reads MNHNS; CDR2 reads SASEGT. The CDR3 DNA reads as TGTGCCAGCGGGACTTCGGGGCGGATCAAGAACACCGGGGAGCTGTTTTTT. Protein sequence: CASGTSGRIKNTGELFF.

This clonotype was found many times. The gene calls are TRBV6-5 and TRBJ1-2; tentatively, D is TRBD1 (5 bases). This CDR3 has 14 amino acids. Trimming took 2 bases from V and 2 from J, leaving 9 bases between them. CDR1 MNHEY and CDR2 SVGAGI come from the germline V gene. The CDR3 DNA is TGTGCCAGCAGTTACGATGGGGGGAACTATGGCTACACCTTC. Protein product: CASSYDGGNYGYTF.

This clonotype was found many times. The rearrangement joins TRBV5-1 to TRBJ2-1; 8 bases map to TRBD1. The CDR3 is made up of 16 amino acids. Trimming cost V 5 bases and J 0 bases; bases outside gene matches: 7. Germline CDR1 and CDR2: SGHRS and YFSETQ. CDR3 coding DNA: TGCGCCAGCAGGCCTACAGGGGGAGGCTCCTACAATGAGCAGTTCTTC. Protein: CASRPTGGGSYNEQFF.

At least ten counts were recorded for this clonotype. The CDR3: CASGLVGAGGMVGRTEAFF. DNA for the CDR3: TGTGCTAGTGGTTTGGTAGGGGCAGGGGGCATGGTTGGTAGGACTGAAGCTTTCTTT. The rearrangement joins TRBV12-5 to TRBJ1-1; the match to TRBD1 covers 8 bases. Trimming removed 0 bases from V and 5 bases from J; junction bases left unmatched: 17. The CDR3 has 19 amino acids. Germline values: CDR1 LGHNT, CDR2 FRNRAP.